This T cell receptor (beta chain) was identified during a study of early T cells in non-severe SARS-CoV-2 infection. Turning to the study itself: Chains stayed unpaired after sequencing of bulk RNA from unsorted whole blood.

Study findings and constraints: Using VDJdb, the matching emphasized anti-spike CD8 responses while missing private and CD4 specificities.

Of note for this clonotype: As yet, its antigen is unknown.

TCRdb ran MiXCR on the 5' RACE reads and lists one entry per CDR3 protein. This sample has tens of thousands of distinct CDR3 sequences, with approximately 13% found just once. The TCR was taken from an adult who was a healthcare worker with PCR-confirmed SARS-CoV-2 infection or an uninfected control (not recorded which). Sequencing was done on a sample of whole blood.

The CDR3: CAISEGVGGGYGYTF. The CDR3 region has the DNA TGTGCCATCAGTGAAGGTGTAGGGGGAGGCTATGGCTACACCTTC. This chain joins TRBV10-3 and TRBJ1-2, with a possible D match to TRBD1 (6 bases). The germline V and J ends were trimmed by 3 bases and 4 bases, with 15 bases remaining between them. CDR3 length: 15 amino acids. Germline-derived CDR1 and CDR2 are ENHRY and SYGVKD.